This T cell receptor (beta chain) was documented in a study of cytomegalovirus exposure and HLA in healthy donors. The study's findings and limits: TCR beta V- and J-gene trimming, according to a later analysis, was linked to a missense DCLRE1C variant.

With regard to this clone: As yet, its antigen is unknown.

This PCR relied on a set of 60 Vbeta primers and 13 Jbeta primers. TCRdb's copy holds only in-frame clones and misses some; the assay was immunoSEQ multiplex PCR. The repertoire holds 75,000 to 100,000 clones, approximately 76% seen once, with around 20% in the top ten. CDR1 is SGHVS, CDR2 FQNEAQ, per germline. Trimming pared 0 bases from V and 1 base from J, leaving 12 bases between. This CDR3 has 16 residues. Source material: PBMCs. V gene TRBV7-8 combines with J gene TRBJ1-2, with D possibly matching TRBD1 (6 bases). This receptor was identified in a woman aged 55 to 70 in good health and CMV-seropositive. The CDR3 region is CASSLAKTGRNYGYTF. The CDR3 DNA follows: TGTGCCAGCAGCTTAGCGAAGACAGGCCGTAACTATGGCTACACCTTC.